This TCR beta chain stems from a study of lymphopenia after photon versus proton radiotherapy. Study results and limitations: Better survival with proton therapy was suggested as possible, not demonstrated. Proton therapy kept repertoires fairly stable, unlike photons, which gained effector/memory cells.

For this clone: Its antigen is not identified.

The data were produced by immunoSEQ multiplex PCR, yet TCRdb's version contains in-frame clones alone and is incomplete. The sample shows over 35,000 clones, 86% of them seen only once. The TCR was taken from a woman in her seventies with pancreatic cancer. Some clones in this sample may be carry-over from other donors' samples. This sample comprised peripheral blood, obtained from a patient treated with proton-based radiotherapy.

DNA of the CDR3: TGTGCCAGCAGTTCGGGACTAGGGGTCAATGAGCAGTTCTTC. It yields the protein CASSSGLGVNEQFF. The chain is built from TRBV6-6 and TRBJ2-1, with TRBD2 identical over 8 bases. The CDR3 sequence is 14 residues long. Trimming took 4 bases from V and 6 from J; bases not matched to a gene: 5. Germline CDR1 and CDR2: MNHNY and SVGAGI (reference sequence).